Listed below are T cell receptor beta chains from one sample, sequenced in a study of identical twins. TCRdb reanalysed the 5' RACE reads using MiXCR and keeps one entry per CDR3 protein. The data contain over 600,000 distinct CDR3 sequences, 21% of them singletons. These sequences were also reported in another study, on T cells expressing NK-cell markers.

Sequencing used PBMCs. The receptors shown here come from a young woman in good health. Both conserved end residues are part of each CDR3. The D gene is left open where the match is weak. Clone size appears in some rows only: once, few, many, or a class for an expanded clone.

cdr3_nt: TGCGCCAGCAGCTTGGACCCAGTTCCCTACAATGAGCAGTTCTTC
cdr3_aa: CASSLDPVPYNEQFF
v_call: TRBV5-1
j_call: TRBJ2-1
clone_size: -
d_call: -

cdr3_nt: TGTGCCAGCAGTAGGAAGGAGAACACCGGGGAGCTGTTTTTT
cdr3_aa: CASSRKENTGELFF
v_call: TRBV2
j_call: TRBJ2-2
clone_size: -
d_call: -

cdr3_nt: TGCAGTGCTAGAGACCTGGACAGGGGTTACTACGAGCAGTACTTC
cdr3_aa: CSARDLDRGYYEQYF
v_call: TRBV20-1
j_call: TRBJ2-7
clone_size: few
d_call: TRBD1

cdr3_nt: TGTGCCAGCAGCTTCGGGACTAGCGGGAGGCGATTGACAGATACGCAGTATTTT
cdr3_aa: CASSFGTSGRRLTDTQYF
v_call: TRBV11-2
j_call: TRBJ2-3
clone_size: -
d_call: TRBD2

cdr3_nt: TGTGCCAGCAGCCCACTCCTCGACAGGGACGATGGCTACACCTTC
cdr3_aa: CASSPLLDRDDGYTF
v_call: TRBV7-9
j_call: TRBJ1-2
clone_size: -
d_call: TRBD1

cdr3_nt: TGTGCCACCCGGGTAGCGGGGGGCCTTGGTGAGCAGTTCTTC
cdr3_aa: CATRVAGGLGEQFF
v_call: TRBV2
j_call: TRBJ2-1
clone_size: -
d_call: TRBD2

cdr3_nt: TGTGCCAGCAGCCCCTTCGTACTAGCGGGACCCGACACCGGGGAGCTGTTTTTT
cdr3_aa: CASSPFVLAGPDTGELFF
v_call: TRBV4-2
j_call: TRBJ2-2
clone_size: few
d_call: TRBD2

cdr3_nt: TGCAGTGCTAGCTCCAGCGGGAGCTACAATGAGCAGTTCTTC
cdr3_aa: CSASSSGSYNEQFF
v_call: TRBV20-1
j_call: TRBJ2-1
clone_size: few
d_call: TRBD2

cdr3_nt: TGTGCCAGCAGTTTAGACGGACACCACAATGAGCAGTTCTTC
cdr3_aa: CASSLDGHHNEQFF
v_call: TRBV12-3/TRBV12-4
j_call: TRBJ2-1
clone_size: many
d_call: -

cdr3_nt: TGTGCCAGCATCGACAGGGGTCTGGACAATGAGCAGTTCTTC
cdr3_aa: CASIDRGLDNEQFF
v_call: TRBV12-3/TRBV12-4
j_call: TRBJ2-1
clone_size: many
d_call: TRBD1

cdr3_nt: TGTGCCAGCAGCCAGCCGGGACTAGCGGGAGGGCAGTACTTC
cdr3_aa: CASSQPGLAGGQYF
v_call: TRBV5-4
j_call: TRBJ2-7
clone_size: -
d_call: TRBD2

cdr3_nt: TGTGCCATAGAGAAGGTCGACGAGCAGTACTTC
cdr3_aa: CAIEKVDEQYF
v_call: TRBV7-9
j_call: TRBJ2-7
clone_size: -
d_call: -

cdr3_nt: TGTGCCAGCAGCTTAGGATCAGGGTCCGGTTTGGGCTACACCTTC
cdr3_aa: CASSLGSGSGLGYTF
v_call: TRBV7-9
j_call: TRBJ1-2
clone_size: few
d_call: -

cdr3_nt: TGTGCCAGCAGTGGCGGACTAGCGGGGGCGATTTGGGATCCAGATACGCAGTATTTT
cdr3_aa: CASSGGLAGAIWDPDTQYF
v_call: TRBV2
j_call: TRBJ2-3
clone_size: many
d_call: TRBD2

cdr3_nt: TGCAGTGCAAATCCGGGACAGGGTTACGAGCAGTACTTC
cdr3_aa: CSANPGQGYEQYF
v_call: TRBV20-1
j_call: TRBJ2-7
clone_size: -
d_call: TRBD1

cdr3_nt: TGTGCCAGCAGTGGATACAGTGGCAATGAGCAGTTCTTC
cdr3_aa: CASSGYSGNEQFF
v_call: TRBV6-1
j_call: TRBJ2-1
clone_size: -
d_call: -

cdr3_nt: TGTGCCAGCAGTTCGGACACCGCTAATGAAAAACTGTTTTTT
cdr3_aa: CASSSDTANEKLFF
v_call: TRBV6-5
j_call: TRBJ1-4
clone_size: few
d_call: -

cdr3_nt: TGTGCCAGCAGTTCGAGGACAGGGATTGGGGAGCTGTTTTTT
cdr3_aa: CASSSRTGIGELFF
v_call: TRBV6-2/TRBV6-3
j_call: TRBJ2-2
clone_size: few
d_call: TRBD1

cdr3_nt: TGTGCCAGCAGGGTCAGGGGGGTTGAAGCTTTCTTT
cdr3_aa: CASRVRGVEAFF
v_call: TRBV12-3/TRBV12-4
j_call: TRBJ1-1
clone_size: many
d_call: TRBD1

cdr3_nt: TGCAGCTCTACTGGGGGTGCGGATGATTACAATGAGCAGTTCTTC
cdr3_aa: CSSTGGADDYNEQFF
v_call: TRBV29-1
j_call: TRBJ2-1
clone_size: -
d_call: -

cdr3_nt: TGCGCCAGCAGCCAAGAGACGGAGAGCTCTGGGGCCAACGTCCTGACTTTC
cdr3_aa: CASSQETESSGANVLTF
v_call: TRBV4-3
j_call: TRBJ2-6
clone_size: few
d_call: -

cdr3_nt: TGCGCCAGCAGTCCGGAGGCTAGTCGGCACAATGAGCAGTTCTTC
cdr3_aa: CASSPEASRHNEQFF
v_call: TRBV5-1
j_call: TRBJ2-1
clone_size: few
d_call: -

cdr3_nt: TGCAGTGCCACAACTAGGGACCTGAACACCGGGGAGCTGTTTTTT
cdr3_aa: CSATTRDLNTGELFF
v_call: TRBV20-1
j_call: TRBJ2-2
clone_size: -
d_call: -

cdr3_nt: TGTGCCAGCAGTTGGGCAGGAGACACCGGGGAGCTGTTTTTT
cdr3_aa: CASSWAGDTGELFF
v_call: TRBV6-2/TRBV6-3
j_call: TRBJ2-2
clone_size: few
d_call: -

cdr3_nt: TGCAGTGCTACAAAGGACAGGGTTAACTATGGCTACACCTTC
cdr3_aa: CSATKDRVNYGYTF
v_call: TRBV20-1
j_call: TRBJ1-2
clone_size: -
d_call: TRBD1

cdr3_nt: TGTGCCAGCAACCCTAGCGGGGGATATACGCAGTATTTT
cdr3_aa: CASNPSGGYTQYF
v_call: TRBV3-1
j_call: TRBJ2-3
clone_size: -
d_call: TRBD2

cdr3_nt: TGTGCCACCACCCGACCGGGACAGGGATACAATGAGCAGTTCTTC
cdr3_aa: CATTRPGQGYNEQFF
v_call: TRBV12-3/TRBV12-4
j_call: TRBJ2-1
clone_size: many
d_call: TRBD1

cdr3_nt: TGTGCCAGCAGTGGGCGGGAGACCCAGTACTTC
cdr3_aa: CASSGRETQYF
v_call: TRBV25-1
j_call: TRBJ2-5
clone_size: many
d_call: -

cdr3_nt: TGTGCCAGCAGCGGTGTCTCCTACAATGAGCAGTTCTTC
cdr3_aa: CASSGVSYNEQFF
v_call: TRBV4-2
j_call: TRBJ2-1
clone_size: -
d_call: -